This record covers a single T cell receptor (beta chain). In the authors' methods: Estimates of nucleated cell counts were drawn from the amplification of reference gene primers. Libraries were prepared by immunoSEQ multiplex PCR; TCRdb keeps only in-frame clonotypes and omits some of them. V and J calls plus clone size are reproduced from that table; the DNA served to infer D and trimming. The sample gives roughly 230,000 clones, 89% of which show up once; around 4.6% is in the top ten. This CDR3 comprises 15 residues. From germline, CDR1 is SGHNT and CDR2 YENEEA. V was cut by 3 bases and J by 0 bases, with 8 bases left in between. The entry originates in a study of blood T cell repertoires in COVID-19. Background on the study: Both acute and convalescent COVID-19 samples were obtained from the United States, Italy and Spain. In each case, the material was cDNA or gDNA derived from T cells, B-cell-depleted T cells, or PBMCs.

The chain has TRBV11-3 and TRBJ2-2; unclear D gene. The sequence was obtained from a woman between 40 and 55 years old who had recovered from COVID-19. Sequencing used peripheral blood. CDR3 coding DNA: TGTGCCAGCAGCTTCCATGCGGCGAACACCGGGGAGCTGTTTTTT. This translates into CASSFHAANTGELFF.